A single sample gave rise to the 5 T cell receptor beta chains below, sequenced in a study of CD8+CD57+ T cells in acquired aplastic anemia. Patients sequenced had flow cytometry evidence of CD8+CD57+ cell expansion. Template material for TCR beta VDJ and CDR3 profiling consisted of genomic DNA. TCRdb ran MiXCR on the reads and lists one entry per CDR3 protein. Here the sample spans around 200,000 distinct CDR3 sequences, around 63% being singletons. Sequenced: sorted CD4+, CD8+, or CD8+CD57+ T cells (not recorded which) from PBMCs. Source of these receptors: a human donor with aplastic anemia.

The chain combines TRBV20-1 with TRBJ2-5; no reliable D call. Trimming removed 7 bases from V and 2 bases from J, with 8 bases in between. Germline values: CDR1 DFQATT, CDR2 SNEGSKA (reference sequence). The CDR3 covers 11 residues. This chain's CDR3 is CSVQVQETQYF. In DNA form, the CDR3 reads TGCAGTGTCCAGGTACAAGAGACCCAGTACTTC.

This chain joins TRBV10-3 and TRBJ2-7; 9 bases fit TRBD1. The CDR3 loop spans 13 amino acids. V dropped 4 bases and J dropped 3; count of bases not matched to a gene: 1. Germline CDR1 ENHRY, CDR2 SYGVKD. CDR3 DNA sequence: TGTGCCATCAGTGCGGGACAGGGCTACGAGCAGTACTTC. As protein: CAISAGQGYEQYF.

Remarks on this clonotype: This may come from a read error, since a much larger clone is one base off. The chain recombines TRBV9 with TRBJ1-1; no clear D gene. The germline V gene encodes CDR1 SGDLS and CDR2 YYNGEE. The CDR3 is made up of 15 amino acids. In DNA, the CDR3 is TGTGCCAGCAGCCCCCTACGAAATTCCAACACTGAAGTTTTCTTT. It translates to CASSPLRNSNTEVFF.

The chain links TRBV7-2 to TRBJ2-2; no firm D call. This CDR3 is 14 amino acids long. Germline CDR1 and CDR2: SGHTA and FQGNSA. V was trimmed by 5 bases and J by 2 bases, leaving 9 bases between them. Here the CDR3 DNA reads TGTGCCAGCAGCGAAAAGGTTAACACCGGGGAGCTGTTTTTT. Encoded protein: CASSEKVNTGELFF.

The V and J genes are TRBV7-7 and TRBJ2-7, with TRBD2 identical over 8 bases. This CDR3 spans 13 amino acids. V shed 1 base and J 9 bases; nucleotides not matched to a gene: 5. Germline CDR1 is SSHAT and CDR2 is FNYEAQ (reference sequence). CDR3 residues: CASSLEPAGVQYF. CDR3 bases: TGTGCCAGCAGCTTAGAACCAGCGGGAGTGCAGTACTTC. The full variable domain, in which reference TRBV7-7 and TRBJ2-7 provide the parts outside the CDR3, is GAGVSQSPRYKVTKRGQDVTLRCDPISSHATLYWYQQALGQGPEFLTYFNYEAQPDKSGLPSDRFSAERPEGSISTLTIQRTEQRDSAMYRCASSLEPAGVQYFGPGTRLTVT.